This T cell receptor beta chain was captured by sequencing in a study of response to subunit inactivated influenza vaccine (dated by TCRdb to the late 2010s). About the full investigation: Deep quantitative profiling of the T cell receptor repertoire was used in the study to follow responses to a trivalent subunit inactivated influenza vaccine. General findings and caveats noted by the study authors: According to the authors, only a limited number of new T cells may be recruited by each seasonal influenza vaccination.

For this clonotype: Its antigen is unknown. Base-call qualities are not available, and no considerably larger clone is one nucleotide away.

Libraries came from RT-PCR. This sample was sequenced with an Illumina HiSeq 2500. Using fastp trimming at Q25 and MiXCR clonotype assembly, TCRdb reanalyzed the public sequencing data and kept in-frame beta chains. Entries that share a CDR3 protein sequence are merged under the most common genes and DNA. This sample holds hundreds of thousands of distinct CDR3 sequences; 12% were observed only once. The top ten hold roughly a tenth of the sample. As encoded in the germline V gene, CDR1 is SGHVS while CDR2 is FQNEAQ. Trimming takes 6 bases from V and 0 bases from J, and the germline ends sit 8 bases apart. Including the terminal cysteine and phenylalanine, the CDR3 comprises 14 residues. Only the CDR3 DNA stays, 42 bases, in frame from base 1.

The sequenced sample was PBMCs from blood, obtained on the day of vaccination. Recombination connected TRBV7-8 to TRBJ2-2, and possibly TRBD2, on 5 matching bases. This receptor was taken from a man aged 50-59 years who received an inactivated influenza vaccine. Donor details come from another sample of the same person, matched by shared clones. The CDR3 region has the sequence CASRIGANTGELFF. At the DNA level, the sequence is TGTGCCAGCAGAATCGGGGCGAACACCGGGGAGCTGTTTTTT.